These 24 T cell receptor beta chains share one sample of origin, sequenced in a study of T cell repertoires in urothelial bladder cancer (dated by TCRdb to the late 2010s). The library was produced with the immunoSEQ multiplex PCR assay. TCRdb re-hosts the immuneACCESS table, in-frame sequences only. Its copies lack some clones; in the studies checked, an unresolved V gene accounts for under half of them, and the cause for the rest is not known. For this sample the table gives roughly 1,300 clones, of which 55% to 75% were detected only once. More than 25% of the sample belongs to the ten largest clones. Sequencing was carried out using tumor-infiltrating cells from bladder cancer. These receptors originate from a human donor with urothelial carcinoma.

The J gene is TRBJ1-4, the V gene TRBV9; possible D gene TRBD1, 6 bases. The germline V gene encodes CDR1 SGDLS and CDR2 YYNGEE. The CDR3 is 14 residues long. The V end lost 4 bases, the J end lost 6 bases, and 13 bases lay between the germline ends. The CDR3 spells CASSPRGGDEKLFF. In nucleotides, the CDR3 is TGTGCCAGCAGCCCCCGGGGGGGCGATGAAAAACTGTTTTTT.

This clone turned up a few times. The chain uses TRBV27 and TRBJ1-6; 11 nucleotides match TRBD1. The CDR3 covers 21 residues. Germline V gene data show CDR1 as MNHEY and CDR2 as SMNVEV (reference sequence). V lost 6 bases, J lost 0 bases, and 16 bases stayed unmatched. In nucleotides, the CDR3 is TGTGCCAGCAGGGCCGCCGGGACAGGGGGTTTTCCGAGCTCCTATAATTCACCCCTCCACTTT. Encoded protein: CASRAAGTGGFPSSYNSPLHF.

The V call is TRBV2, the J call TRBJ2-3; D unclear. Deletions cut 1 base from V and 8 bases from J, with 13 bases between. Germline assignment: CDR1 SNHLY and CDR2 FYNNEI. CDR3 length: 14 residues. Here the CDR3 DNA reads TGTGCCAGCAGTGAAGGGATACGAACGGGTACGCAGTATTTT. Amino acid sequence: CASSEGIRTGTQYF. Full variable domain (rest looked up from reference TRBV2 and TRBJ2-3): EPEVTQTPSHQVTQMGQEVILRCVPISNHLYFYWYRQILGQKVEFLVSFYNNEISEKSEIFDDQFSVERPDGSNFTLKIRSTKLEDSAMYFCASSEGIRTGTQYFGPGTRLTVL.

CDR3 sequence (DNA): TGTGCCAGCAGTACTGGCAATAGCAATCAGCCCCAGCATTTT. As protein: CASSTGNSNQPQHF. This chain links TRBV6-6 with TRBJ1-5; D is unresolved. The V gene's germline CDR1 is MNHNY and CDR2 SVGAGI (reference sequence). This CDR3 has 14 amino acids. V lost 5 bases and J lost 0, with 8 bases in between.

CDR3 DNA sequence: TGTGCCAGCAGCACGGGACGGGGCGGGAACAATGAGCAGTTCTTC. Translating it yields CASSTGRGGNNEQFF. V and J are TRBV28 and TRBJ2-1, with D perhaps TRBD2 (6 bases). The V gene's germline CDR1 is MDHEN and CDR2 SYDVKM. The CDR3 is 15 amino acids. V lost 6 bases, J lost 5 bases, and 17 bases lay in between.

The chain combines TRBV19 with TRBJ2-5, with D unresolved. V was cut by 6 bases and J by 2 bases, with 4 bases left in between. Germline CDR1 reads LNHDA; CDR2 reads SQIVND (reference sequence). The CDR3 runs 11 residues. In DNA form, the CDR3 reads TGTGCCAGTAGGGGACAAGAGACCCAGTACTTC. It yields the protein CASRGQETQYF.

CDR3 nucleotides: TGTGCCAGCAGCTCCCAAAGGGTAAGCTCCTACGAGCAGTACTTC. It codes for CASSSQRVSSYEQYF. The chain uses TRBV6-1 and TRBJ2-7; D not certain. Per the germline V gene, CDR1 is MNHNS and CDR2 is SASEGT. V lost 6 bases and J 0 bases, leaving 15 bases between the germline ends. This CDR3 comprises 15 residues.

This clone appeared a few times. The chain uses TRBV7-2 and TRBJ2-3; 9 bases align to TRBD2. The V and J ends lost 2 bases and 4 bases, in that order; junction bases with no gene match: 4. This CDR3 has 15 amino acids. Looked up from germline, CDR1 is SGHTA and CDR2 is FQGNSA. CDR3 loop: CASSLSTSGSDTQYF. CDR3 DNA: TGTGCCAGCAGCTTAAGTACTAGCGGGTCAGATACGCAGTATTTT.

The rearrangement links TRBV29-1 to TRBJ2-3, with a possible D match to TRBD2 (6 bases). The CDR3 runs to 15 residues. V lost 4 bases to trimming and J lost 0 bases, with 14 bases between them. Germline lookup yields CDR1 SQVTM and CDR2 ANQGSEA. The CDR3 DNA is TGCAGCGTTGTCAGCGGTCGGGGGAGCACAGATACGCAGTATTTT. Its protein product is CSVVSGRGSTDTQYF.

This rearrangement joins TRBV2 to TRBJ1-4, with unresolved D. The CDR3 consists of 14 residues. Trimming removed 2 bases from V and 7 bases from J, with 11 bases in between. Germline-derived CDR1 and CDR2 are SNHLY and FYNNEI. The CDR3 nucleotides are TGTGCCAGCAGTGAAATGACGTGGGGTGAAAAACTGTTTTTT. This gives the protein CASSEMTWGEKLFF. The variable domain in full, with the rest retrieved from reference TRBV2 and TRBJ1-4, is EPEVTQTPSHQVTQMGQEVILRCVPISNHLYFYWYRQILGQKVEFLVSFYNNEISEKSEIFDDQFSVERPDGSNFTLKIRSTKLEDSAMYFCASSEMTWGEKLFFGSGTQLSVL.

The chain joins TRBV9 to TRBJ2-2; TRBD1 aligns across 8 bases. V was pared by 3 bases and J by 6 bases, with 10 bases of the junction left unmatched. CDR1 and CDR2 (germline): SGDLS, YYNGEE. The CDR3 has 16 amino acids. CDR3 sequence (DNA): TGTGCCAGCAGCGCGGCCAGGGGGCGCTGGGCCGGGGAGCTGTTTTTT. This sequence encodes CASSAARGRWAGELFF.

In this sample, this clone is hyperexpanded (1% or more). The genes are TRBV2 and TRBJ2-7; D is perhaps TRBD1 or TRBD2 (5 bases each). Germline V gene sequence: CDR1 SNHLY, CDR2 FYNNEI. This CDR3 has 16 amino acids. V was shortened by 7 bases and J by 4 bases, with 23 bases between the two germline ends. For the CDR3, the DNA is TGTGCCAGCACCAAGAGGGGCGGCATGACCTCTTACGAGCAGTACTTC. Translation: CASTKRGGMTSYEQYF.

The CDR3 DNA reads as TGTGCCAGCGGAGTGACAGACTATGGCTACACCTTC. It encodes CASGVTDYGYTF. The genes are TRBV28 and TRBJ1-2; D perhaps matches TRBD1 (5 bases). The germline V gene has CDR1 MDHEN and CDR2 SYDVKM. The CDR3 totals 12 residues. V was cut by 8 bases and J by 3 bases, with 10 bases left in between.

The chain combines TRBV28 with TRBJ1-2, with D possibly being TRBD1 (5 bases). V shed 3 bases and J shed 7 bases, with 9 bases lying between them. Germline loops: CDR1 MDHEN, CDR2 SYDVKM. This CDR3 comprises 12 residues. The chain's CDR3 is CASSFGAVGYTF. The CDR3 DNA follows: TGTGCCAGCAGTTTTGGGGCAGTTGGCTACACCTTC.

This chain connects TRBV11-2 to TRBJ2-3, with D perhaps matching TRBD2 (6 bases). The germline V gene has CDR1 SGHAT and CDR2 FQNNGV. CDR3 length: 16 residues. Deletions cut 5 bases from V and 0 bases from J, with 15 bases between. The CDR3 DNA follows: TGTGCCAGCAGCGCCGGTAGCGGAGGGAGCACAGATACGCAGTATTTT. Protein sequence: CASSAGSGGSTDTQYF.

The chain links TRBV14 to TRBJ1-4; possible D gene TRBD1, 6 bases. Germline CDR1 reads SGHDN; CDR2 reads FVKESK. Trimming took 2 bases from V and 8 from J, leaving 27 bases between them. The CDR3 loop spans 19 amino acids. The CDR3, as DNA: TGTGCCAGCAGCCAATCGGACAGCGCCGATACTATACGAAGGGAAAAACTGTTTTTT. It encodes CASSQSDSADTIRREKLFF.

The CDR3 DNA follows: TGTGCCAGCAGCTTCGGACTTACTAGCGGGAGGCACATTTCCTACGAGCAGTACTTC. Protein sequence: CASSFGLTSGRHISYEQYF. The V and J genes are TRBV7-2 and TRBJ2-7; 12 bases are shared with TRBD2. J lost 1 base, V lost 3 bases, and 13 bases had no gene match. The length of the CDR3 is 19 residues. Germline-derived CDR1 and CDR2 are SGHTA and FQGNSA.

This clone has just one count. A far larger clone is one nucleotide away, so this likely arose from a read error. This chain uses TRBV4-2 with TRBJ2-1; 11 nucleotides agree with TRBD2. Trimming removed 0 bases from V and 0 bases from J; junction bases left unmatched: 7. CDR1 and CDR2 (germline): LGHNA, YNFKEQ. The length of the CDR3 is 19 residues. The CDR3 here is CASSQDLLAGASSYNEQFF. The CDR3 coding sequence is TGTGCCAGCAGCCAAGACCTACTAGCGGGGGCCTCCTCCTACAATGAGCAGTTCTTC.

V and J are TRBV4-1 and TRBJ1-5; D possibly corresponds to TRBD1 (5 bases). Trimming shortened V by 4 bases and J by 6 bases, and 16 bases separated the two germline ends. The CDR3 loop spans 15 amino acids. Germline lookup yields CDR1 MGHRA and CDR2 YSYEKL. The DNA for the CDR3 is TGCGCCAGCAGCCCCGCGTGGGGGTTCGGTCAGCCCCAGCATTTT. Amino acids: CASSPAWGFGQPQHF.

This chain links TRBV19 with TRBJ1-2, with a weak D call TRBD1 (5 bases). CDR3 length: 15 amino acids. Germline CDR1 and CDR2: LNHDA and SQIVND (reference sequence). V lost 5 bases and J 3 bases, leaving 16 bases between the germline ends. The CDR3 loop reads CASSLPGTGDYGYTF. The CDR3 nucleotides are TGTGCCAGTAGTCTACCCGGGACCGGGGACTATGGCTACACCTTC.

The rearrangement uses TRBV7-9 and TRBJ1-2; D remains ambiguous. The CDR3 has 13 amino acids. The germline V gene has CDR1 SEHNR and CDR2 FQNEAQ (reference sequence). Between the trimmed V and J ends, which lost 5 bases and 5 bases, there was a span of 12 bases. The DNA for the CDR3 is TGTGCCAGCAGCCCCCCCGGTCCGTATGGCTACACCTTC. Encoded protein: CASSPPGPYGYTF.

The rearrangement joins TRBV2 to TRBJ1-1; D remains ambiguous. The CDR3 has 14 residues. The germline CDR1 and CDR2 sequences are SNHLY and FYNNEI. V dropped 4 bases and J dropped 8 bases, with 17 bases sitting between them. The CDR3 protein is CASSVPVAETEAFF. As DNA, the CDR3 is TGTGCCAGCAGTGTGCCGGTGGCAGAAACCGAAGCTTTCTTT.

The chain has TRBV5-1 and TRBJ2-7, with TRBD2 identical over 10 bases. The CDR3 sequence is 16 residues long. Germline V CDR1 and CDR2: SGHRS, YFSETQ. The V segment lost 1 base and the J segment 4 bases; nucleotides outside the gene matches: 8. The CDR3, as DNA: TGCGCCAGCAGCTTGTGGGCTAGCGGGAGTACGTACGAGCAGTACTTC. This gives the protein CASSLWASGSTYEQYF.

This clone was counted only a few times. V usage is TRBV19 and J usage is TRBJ2-6; unclear D gene. The CDR3 loop spans 17 amino acids. Germline V lookup: CDR1 LNHDA, CDR2 SQIVND (reference sequence). V shed 7 bases and J shed 1 base, with 17 bases lying between them. The CDR3 DNA is TGTGCCAGTATAAGGCAGGTATCCCCATCTGGGGCCAACGTCCTGACTTTC. It is translated as CASIRQVSPSGANVLTF.